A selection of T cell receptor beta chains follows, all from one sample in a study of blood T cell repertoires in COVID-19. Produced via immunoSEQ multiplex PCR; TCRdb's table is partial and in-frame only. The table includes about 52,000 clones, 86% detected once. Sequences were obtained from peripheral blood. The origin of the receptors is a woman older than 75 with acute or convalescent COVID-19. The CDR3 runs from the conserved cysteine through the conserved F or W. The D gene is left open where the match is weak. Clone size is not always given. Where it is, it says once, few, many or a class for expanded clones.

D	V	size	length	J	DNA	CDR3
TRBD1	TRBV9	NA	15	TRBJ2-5	TGTGCCAGCAGCCCCCGGACAGGGCCCCAAGAGACCCAGTACTTC	CASSPRTGPQETQYF
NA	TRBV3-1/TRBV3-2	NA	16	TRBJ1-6	TGTGCCAGCAGCCAAGGGGTTGCAGGGATTCATTCACCCCTCCACTTT	CASSQGVAGIHSPLHF
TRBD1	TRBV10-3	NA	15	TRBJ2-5	TGTGCCATCAGTGAGTGGACAGGGAGATCAGAGACCCAGTACTTC	CAISEWTGRSETQYF
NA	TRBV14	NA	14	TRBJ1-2	TGTGCCAGCAGCGAAGAGGTACATAACTATGGCTACACCTTC	CASSEEVHNYGYTF
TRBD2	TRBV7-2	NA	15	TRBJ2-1	TGTGCCAGCAGCTTATACCCTAGCGGGGCTAATGAGCAGTTCTTC	CASSLYPSGANEQFF
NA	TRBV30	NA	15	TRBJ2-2	TGTGCCTGGGCAATACGGGAGATTTACACCGGGGAGCTGTTTTTT	CAWAIREIYTGELFF
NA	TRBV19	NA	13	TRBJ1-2	TGTGCCAGTCAGGACTCACCTAACTATGGCTACACCTTC	CASQDSPNYGYTF
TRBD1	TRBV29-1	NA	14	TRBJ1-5	TGCAGCGTTGGGACAGGATATAGCAATCAGCCCCAGCATTTT	CSVGTGYSNQPQHF
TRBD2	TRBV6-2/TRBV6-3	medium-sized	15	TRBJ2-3	TGTGCCAGCAGCCCTTGGACTAGCGGGGGCGATACGCAGTATTTT	CASSPWTSGGDTQYF
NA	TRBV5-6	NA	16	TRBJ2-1	TGTGCCAGCAGCCTCCCAGGGTCACTGGGGTACAATGAGCAGTTCTTC	CASSLPGSLGYNEQFF
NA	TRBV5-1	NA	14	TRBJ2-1	TGCGCCAGCAGCTTGGAGGGGAAGGGCAATGAGCAGTTCTTC	CASSLEGKGNEQFF
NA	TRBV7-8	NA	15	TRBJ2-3	TGTGCCAGCAGCTGGGGCGCGGGACGCACAGATACGCAGTATTTT	CASSWGAGRTDTQYF
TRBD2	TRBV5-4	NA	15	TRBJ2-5	TGTGCCAGCAGCTGGACTAGCGGGGGGAGTGAGACCCAGTACTTC	CASSWTSGGSETQYF
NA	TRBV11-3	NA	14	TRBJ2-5	TGTGCCAGCAGCAAACGGGACACCCAAGAGACCCAGTACTTC	CASSKRDTQETQYF
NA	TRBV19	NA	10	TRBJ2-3	TGTGCCAGTATGAGCGATACGCAGTATTTT	CASMSDTQYF
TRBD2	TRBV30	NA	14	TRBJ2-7	TGTGCCCGAACTTCGGGTGATACGGGGGGCGAGCAGTACTTC	CARTSGDTGGEQYF
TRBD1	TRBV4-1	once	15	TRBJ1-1	TGCGCCAGCAGCCAAGATGGACAGGGGCCCCCTGAAGCTTTCTTT	CASSQDGQGPPEAFF
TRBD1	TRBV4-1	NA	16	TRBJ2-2	TGCGCCAGCAGCCAAACGTCAGACAGGGGGAACGGGGAGCTGTTTTTT	CASSQTSDRGNGELFF
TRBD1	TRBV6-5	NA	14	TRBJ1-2	TGTGCCAGCAGTTTCGGGACAGAGCACTATGGCTACACCTTC	CASSFGTEHYGYTF
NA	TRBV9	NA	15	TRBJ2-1	TGTGCCAGCAGCAAGGGACTGAGCTCCTACAATGAGCAGTTCTTC	CASSKGLSSYNEQFF
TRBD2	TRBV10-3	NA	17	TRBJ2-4	TGTGCCATCAGTGAGCGGGCCGGGGAGGGTGCCAAAAACATTCAGTACTTC	CAISERAGEGAKNIQYF
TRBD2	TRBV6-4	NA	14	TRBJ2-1	TGTGCCAGCAGAACTAGCGGAAGCCACAATGAGCAGTTCTTC	CASRTSGSHNEQFF
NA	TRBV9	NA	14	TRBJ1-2	TGTGCCAGCAGCGTAGTACAGGGTTCCTATGGCTACACCTTC	CASSVVQGSYGYTF
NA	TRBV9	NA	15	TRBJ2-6	TGTGCCAGCAGCAAGCAGGGGTCTGGGGCCAACGTCCTGACTTTC	CASSKQGSGANVLTF
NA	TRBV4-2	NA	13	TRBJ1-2	TGTGCCAGCAGCCAAGCGGGGGGAGATGGCTACACCTTC	CASSQAGGDGYTF
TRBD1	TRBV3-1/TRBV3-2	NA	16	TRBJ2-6	TGTGCCAGCAGGGACAGGGGGGGTTCTGGGGCCAACGTCCTGACTTTC	CASRDRGGSGANVLTF
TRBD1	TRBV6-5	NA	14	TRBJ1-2	TGTGCCAGCAGTCCCATACAGGGGAACTATGGCTACACCTTC	CASSPIQGNYGYTF
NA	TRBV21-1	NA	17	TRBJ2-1	TGTGCCAGCAAGGACAGGGGAACTAGCGGGTCCTACAATGAGCAGTTCTTC	CASKDRGTSGSYNEQFF
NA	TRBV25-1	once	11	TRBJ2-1	TGTGCCAGCAGCCTAATCTATGAGCAGTTCTTC	CASSLIYEQFF
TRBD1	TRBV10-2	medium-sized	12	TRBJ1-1	TGCGCCAGCGGACAGGGTAACACTGAAGCTTTCTTT	CASGQGNTEAFF
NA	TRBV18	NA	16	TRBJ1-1	TGTGCCAGCTCACCTACCTCCAGGACAGAGTTCACTGAAGCTTTCTTT	CASSPTSRTEFTEAFF
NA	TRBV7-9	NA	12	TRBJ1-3	TGTGCCAGCAGCTTAGGGACTAACACCATATATTTT	CASSLGTNTIYF
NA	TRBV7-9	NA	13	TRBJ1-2	TGTGCCAGCAGCTCTGGTCCGGGCTATGGCTACACCTTC	CASSSGPGYGYTF
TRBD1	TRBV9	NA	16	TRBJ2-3	TGTGCCAGCAGCGCTACGGGACAGGGGGCTAGAGATACGCAGTATTTT	CASSATGQGARDTQYF
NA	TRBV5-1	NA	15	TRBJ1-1	TGCGCCAGCAGCCGGGGAGGGAGATCGAACACTGAAGCTTTCTTT	CASSRGGRSNTEAFF
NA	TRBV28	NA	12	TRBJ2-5	TGTGCCAGCAGTTCTAGCTTAGAGACCCAGTACTTC	CASSSSLETQYF
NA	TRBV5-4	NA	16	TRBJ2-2	TGTGCCAGCAGCTTGGATCGACTCCTGAACACCGGGGAGCTGTTTTTT	CASSLDRLLNTGELFF
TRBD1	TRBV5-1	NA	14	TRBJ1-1	TGCGCCAGCAATACAGGGGAGAAGGGCACTGAAGCTTTCTTT	CASNTGEKGTEAFF
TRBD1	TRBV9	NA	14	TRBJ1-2	TGTGCCAGCAGCACGGGACAGGAGCCAGGGGGCTACACCTTC	CASSTGQEPGGYTF
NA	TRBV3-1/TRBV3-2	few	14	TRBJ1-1	TGTGCCAGCAGCCAAGATCTGGTTCAGGGTGGAGCTTTCTTT	CASSQDLVQGGAFF
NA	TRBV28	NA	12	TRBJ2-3	TGTGCCAGCAGCGTAAACACAGATACGCAGTATTTT	CASSVNTDTQYF
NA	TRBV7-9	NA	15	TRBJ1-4	TGTGCCAGCAGCAAGGACCAATTTGCGGGTGAAAAACTGTTTTTT	CASSKDQFAGEKLFF
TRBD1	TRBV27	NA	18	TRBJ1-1	TGTGCCAGCAGTGTTACCGGGACAGGGGGTCTTCGAGGCACTGAAGCTTTCTTT	CASSVTGTGGLRGTEAFF
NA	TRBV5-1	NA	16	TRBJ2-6	TGCGCCAGCAGCTTGGGTGTCCGCTCTGGGGCCAACGTCCTGACTTTC	CASSLGVRSGANVLTF
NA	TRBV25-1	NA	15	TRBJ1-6	TGTGCCAGCAGGGAGACAGCTTGGGATAATTCACCCCTCCACTTT	CASRETAWDNSPLHF
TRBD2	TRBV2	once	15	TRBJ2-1	TGTGCCAGCAGTGAAACTAGCGGGCGCGGGGATGAGCAGTTCTTC	CASSETSGRGDEQFF
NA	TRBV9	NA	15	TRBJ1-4	TGTGCCAGCAGCCCCCGACAGCACAACAATGAAAAACTGTTTTTT	CASSPRQHNNEKLFF
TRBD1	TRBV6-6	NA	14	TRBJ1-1	TGTGCCAGCAGTTCCCCAACAGGGGACACTGAAGCTTTCTTT	CASSSPTGDTEAFF
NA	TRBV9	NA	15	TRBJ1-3	TGTGCCAGCAGCGTCCGAGGGAGCTCTGGAAACACCATATATTTT	CASSVRGSSGNTIYF
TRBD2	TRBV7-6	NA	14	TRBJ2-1	TGTGCCAGCAGCTTAGATGGACTAGCGTATGAGCAGTTCTTC	CASSLDGLAYEQFF